The T cell receptor (beta chain) described here comes from a study of regulatory T cells in long-lasting Graves disease. General study findings and limits: Newly diagnosed Graves' patients exceeded persistent ones in TCR diversity.

Noted time point: persistent/refractory GD, antithyroid drugs over 5 years with positive TRAb. There was RNA extracted from PBMCs, and the TCR library was made from it. Graves' disease diagnoses followed American Thyroid Association guidelines. Patient provenance is recorded as an endocrinology department in Xi'an, China. The CDR3 has 18 amino acids. Germline CDR1 reads MGHRA; CDR2 reads YSYEKL. Losses at the gene ends were 0 bases for V and 7 bases for J; bases not matched to a gene: 14. In building TCR beta libraries, iRepertoire HTBI primers were used together with Arm-PCR of CDR3 regions. Original handling: Sequenced samples collectively carried approximately 58 TRBV and 11 to 15 TRBJ segments. Each CDR3 protein gets one entry after TCRdb re-called the multiplex PCR reads with MiXCR. TCRdb's processing, not the study's, gives the V and J calls here. The sample holds about 400,000 distinct CDR3 sequences, less than 25% seen once.

This clonotype was found a few times. Its antigen is not identified. The sample in question was peripheral blood mononuclear cells (PBMCs), obtained when the disease was refractory, from a patient treated with antithyroid drugs. This clonotype was obtained from a female donor with Graves disease. V is TRBV4-1 and J is TRBJ2-5, with 10 bases matching TRBD1. The CDR3 region is CASSQDGRDRGGGGTQYF. In DNA, the CDR3 is TGCGCCAGCAGCCAAGATGGCCGGGACAGGGGCGGCGGGGGGACCCAGTACTTC.